This TCR beta chain was identified during a study of brain T cells in children with intractable seizures. Overall study findings and caveats: Absence of clones before surgery may stem from lower sequencing depth. HCMV serostatus was not known, and viral specificity came from CDR3 similarity only.

Documented time point: blood from clinic visit 5 months post-surgery; TSC patient then seizure free. Using immunoSEQ multiplex PCR, the repertoire was profiled, and TCRdb retains in-frame clones only, with some absent. The sample has hundreds of thousands of clones, over 90% seen once; the top ten hold roughly 5.8%. Germline V gene lookup returns CDR1 MNHEY and CDR2 SVGAGI. CDR3 size: 15 residues. Between the trimmed V and J ends, which lost 4 bases and 0 bases, there was a span of 10 bases. In regard to this clone: What it binds is unknown.

This specimen was peripheral blood, taken around 5 months after surgery. The TCR was taken from a boy in the first two years of life with tuberous sclerosis and intractable seizures. V and J are TRBV6-5 and TRBJ1-3; D is unclear. For the CDR3, the DNA is TGTGCCAGCAGTTTCGACTTAGACTCTGGAAACACCATATATTTT. As protein: CASSFDLDSGNTIYF.